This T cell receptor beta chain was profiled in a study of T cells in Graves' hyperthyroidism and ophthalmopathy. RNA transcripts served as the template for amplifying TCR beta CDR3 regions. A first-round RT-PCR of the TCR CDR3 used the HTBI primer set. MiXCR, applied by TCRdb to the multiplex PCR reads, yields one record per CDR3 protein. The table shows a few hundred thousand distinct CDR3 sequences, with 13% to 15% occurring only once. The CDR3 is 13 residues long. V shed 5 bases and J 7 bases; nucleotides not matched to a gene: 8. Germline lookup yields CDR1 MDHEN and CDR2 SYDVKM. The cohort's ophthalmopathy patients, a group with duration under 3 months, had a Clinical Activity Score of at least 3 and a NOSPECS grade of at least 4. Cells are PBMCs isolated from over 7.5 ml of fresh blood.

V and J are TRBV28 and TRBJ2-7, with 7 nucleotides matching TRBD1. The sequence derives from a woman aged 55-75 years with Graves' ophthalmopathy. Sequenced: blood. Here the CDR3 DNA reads TGTGCCAGCAGTCGGGACAGCCCTTGGGAGCAGTACTTC. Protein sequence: CASSRDSPWEQYF.